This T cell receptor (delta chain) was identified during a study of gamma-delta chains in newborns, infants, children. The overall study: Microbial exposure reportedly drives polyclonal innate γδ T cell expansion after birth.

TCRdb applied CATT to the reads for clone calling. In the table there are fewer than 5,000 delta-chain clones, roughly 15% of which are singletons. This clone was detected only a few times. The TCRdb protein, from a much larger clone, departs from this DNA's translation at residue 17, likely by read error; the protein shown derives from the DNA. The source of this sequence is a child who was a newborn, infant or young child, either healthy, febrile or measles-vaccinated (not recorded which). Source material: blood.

CDR3 nucleotides: TGTGCCTGTGACACCGGGGTCCGGGGGATACGCGGCACCGATAAACTCACCTTT. It yields the protein CACDTGVRGIRGTDKLTF. The chain uses TRDV2 and TRDJ1, with 10 bases aligning to TRDD3. The CDR3 is 18 amino acids. CDR1 and CDR2 from the germline V gene are GEAIGNYY and EKD.